A single sample gave rise to the 19 T cell receptor beta chains below, sequenced in a study of Graves' ophthalmopathy and Graves' hyperthyroidism. For repertoire sequencing, the TCR beta CDR3 regions were amplified from RNA transcripts. Investigators did first-round RT-PCR with HTBI primers, then second-round multiplex PCR. Via MiXCR, TCRdb re-called the multiplex PCR reads, giving one row per CDR3 protein. The sample contains roughly 1.1 million distinct CDR3 sequences, 36% of which appear only once. Sequences were obtained from peripheral blood or thyroid tissue (not recorded which). These receptor sequences come from an adult man with Graves' hyperthyroidism.

This clonotype came up many times. V and J are TRBV9 and TRBJ1-3, with D possibly being TRBD1 (6 bases). Germline V CDR1 and CDR2: SGDLS, YYNGEE. Between the trimmed V and J ends, which lost 3 bases and 0 bases, there was a span of 13 bases. This CDR3 region has 16 residues. In DNA, the CDR3 is TGTGCCAGCAGCGCGACAGGTTCCAGCTCTGGAAACACCATATATTTT. The encoded protein is CASSATGSSSGNTIYF.

V usage is TRBV5-1 and J usage is TRBJ2-5; the D gene could be TRBD1 or TRBD2 (5 bases each). The CDR3 is made up of 15 amino acids. Germline-derived CDR1 and CDR2 are SGHRS and YFSETQ. The V and J ends lost 2 bases and 2 bases respectively, with 13 bases between them. This chain's CDR3 is CASSFLQDFQETQYF. The CDR3 DNA sequence: TGCGCCAGCAGCTTCTTACAGGACTTTCAAGAGACCCAGTACTTC.

This rearrangement joins TRBV5-8 to TRBJ2-2; a possible D gene is TRBD1 (5 bases). The CDR3 sequence is 12 residues long. Trimming cost V 9 bases and J 2 bases, with 8 bases left between them. CDR1 is SGHTS, CDR2 YDEGEE, per germline. CDR3 bases: TGTGCCACGCAGGGCAACACCGGGGAGCTGTTTTTT. Translating it yields CATQGNTGELFF.

This clonotype was observed at least ten times. V gene TRBV4-3 combines with J gene TRBJ1-2; D is possibly TRBD1 (5 bases). CDR3 size: 17 residues. Per germline, CDR1 LGHNA and CDR2 YSLEER. V shed 0 bases and J shed 6 bases, with 20 bases lying between them. CDR3 sequence reads: CASSQDLNSGTKDGYTF. The CDR3 DNA reads TGCGCCAGCAGCCAAGATCTGAACTCCGGGACGAAAGATGGCTACACCTTC.

V and J are TRBV29-1 and TRBJ2-2; D is tentatively TRBD1 or TRBD2 (5 bases each). Trimming took 7 bases from V and 6 from J, leaving 15 bases between them. Germline CDR1 is SQVTM and CDR2 is ANQGSEA. This CDR3 region has 13 residues. The CDR3 here is CSGKTGTPGELFF. CDR3 sequence (DNA): TGCAGCGGGAAGACCGGGACCCCCGGGGAGCTGTTTTTT.

This chain links TRBV12-3 or TRBV12-4 with TRBJ1-3, with TRBD1 matching over 7 bases. The CDR3 runs 15 residues. Trimming removed 6 bases from V and 2 bases from J; junction bases left unmatched: 7. CDR3 bases: TGTGCCAGCAGCCCGGTTACAGGGGCTGGAAACACCATATATTTT. Amino acid sequence: CASSPVTGAGNTIYF.

V and J are TRBV7-2 and TRBJ1-2, with D perhaps matching TRBD1 (6 bases). CDR1 SGHTA and CDR2 FQGNSA come from the germline V gene. The V end lost 4 bases, the J end lost 7 bases, and 16 bases lay between the germline ends. The CDR3 has 14 amino acids. CDR3 nucleotide sequence: TGTGCCAGCAGCTGGCAGGGGATTTTCACTGGCTACACCTTC. It encodes CASSWQGIFTGYTF. The whole variable domain, remainder taken from reference TRBV7-2 and TRBJ1-2, is GAGVSQSPSNKVTEKGKDVELRCDPISGHTALYWYRQSLGQGLEFLIYFQGNSAPDKSGLPSDRFSAERTGGSVSTLTIQRTQQEDSAVYLCASSWQGIFTGYTFGSGTRLTVV.

The gene calls are TRBV25-1 and TRBJ1-5; maybe TRBD1 (5 bases). CDR1 MGHDK and CDR2 SYGVNS come from the germline V gene. The V gene lost 5 bases and the J gene lost 0 bases, with 14 bases spanning the gap. This CDR3 is built from 16 residues. CDR3 in DNA: TGTGCCAGCAGTTTATATACAGGAATTAGCAATCAGCCCCAGCATTTT. The encoded protein is CASSLYTGISNQPQHF.

This clonotype was seen many times. The chain employs TRBV10-2 and TRBJ1-2, with D possibly TRBD1 on 6 matching bases. This CDR3 has 16 amino acids. Germline V gene lookup returns CDR1 WSHSY and CDR2 SAAADI. V gave up 6 bases and J gave up 2 bases, with 19 bases separating them. CDR3 amino acids: CASREEDSLLNYGYTF. The CDR3 DNA reads as TGCGCCAGCAGAGAGGAGGACAGTCTTTTAAACTATGGCTACACCTTC.

The V gene is TRBV7-2, the J gene TRBJ2-5, with TRBD2 matching 10 bases. From germline, CDR1 is SGHTA and CDR2 FQGNSA. CDR3 length: 18 amino acids. With 5 bases clipped from V and 3 bases from J, the junction kept 15 bases outside the gene matches. The CDR3 nucleotides read TGTGCCAGCAGCCAAGATCAAGTGTCCGGACTAGCGGAAGAGACCCAGTACTTC. Protein product: CASSQDQVSGLAEETQYF.

This clonotype was observed a few times. The genes are TRBV6-2 or TRBV6-3 and TRBJ2-6; 8 nucleotides line up with TRBD1. The CDR3 spans 16 residues. V lost 6 bases, J lost 2 bases, and 6 bases stayed unmatched. Germline V lookup: CDR1 MNHEY, CDR2 SVGEGT. This chain's CDR3 is CASSWTGMAGANVLTF. CDR3 nucleotides: TGTGCCAGCAGCTGGACAGGGATGGCTGGGGCCAACGTCCTGACTTTC.

The sample holds many counts of this clonotype. This chain uses TRBV7-8 with TRBJ1-5; no clear D. The germline V gene has CDR1 SGHVS and CDR2 FQNEAQ. This CDR3 has 14 amino acids. V was pared by 2 bases and J by 4 bases, with 9 bases between. The DNA of the CDR3 is TGTGCCAGCAGCTTAATAGGGATGAATCAGCCCCAGCATTTT. Protein product: CASSLIGMNQPQHF.

This clonotype was detected only a few times. An end of the junction does not agree with germline; a read error may underlie this. The V call is TRBV10-1, the J call TRBJ2-5; the D is unclear. In germline, CDR1 is WNHNN, CDR2 SYGVQD (reference sequence). The CDR3 is 15 amino acids. The CDR3 protein is CAGSESNLNQETQYF. The CDR3 nucleotides are TGCGCCGGCAGTGAGTCGAATCTCAACCAAGAGACCCAGTACTTC.

The table lists this clonotype with many counts. The rearrangement uses TRBV7-9 and TRBJ2-6; possibly TRBD2 for D (5 bases). The V end was cut by 1 base, the J end by 0 bases, with 22 bases between. The CDR3 length is 21 residues. CDR1 is SEHNR and CDR2 is FQNEAQ in the germline V gene (reference sequence). The CDR3 reads CASSLDRDNNRPYSGANVLTF. The DNA of the CDR3 is TGTGCCAGCAGCTTAGATCGGGATAACAACCGACCTTACTCTGGGGCCAACGTCCTGACTTTC.

This clonotype was seen more than once but under ten times. The chain couples TRBV11-2 to TRBJ2-7, with D perhaps matching TRBD1 (6 bases). CDR1 is SGHAT and CDR2 is FQNNGV in the germline V gene. V dropped 2 bases and J dropped 5 bases, with 16 bases sitting between them. This CDR3 has 15 residues. In DNA, the CDR3 is TGTGCCAGCAGCTTAAGGGGCAGGGGTGACGACGAGCAGTACTTC. Protein sequence: CASSLRGRGDDEQYF.

The chain carries TRBV29-1 and TRBJ1-4, with unresolved D. The CDR3 is 16 amino acids. Germline values: CDR1 SQVTM, CDR2 ANQGSEA. The CDR3 spells CTVVVGNIEFGEKLFF. The DNA for the CDR3 is TGCACCGTCGTTGTAGGAAATATTGAGTTTGGTGAAAAACTGTTTTTT.

The chain links TRBV4-3 to TRBJ2-6, with TRBD2 matching 10 bases. This CDR3 contains 16 residues. The V and J ends lost 3 bases and 2 bases, in that order; junction bases with no gene match: 1. Germline V gene data show CDR1 as LGHNA and CDR2 as YSLEER. DNA of the CDR3: TGCGCCAGCAGCCAGCTAGCGGGAGCTGGGGCCAACGTCCTGACTTTC. Translating it yields CASSQLAGAGANVLTF.

V gene TRBV11-2 combines with J gene TRBJ1-1; 9 bases are a match to TRBD1. After removal of 2 bases from V and 5 bases from J, the junction contained 6 bases not matched to a gene. The CDR3 covers 15 residues. CDR1 is SGHAT, CDR2 FQNNGV, per germline. CDR3 in amino acids: CASSLPGQGRTEAFF. CDR3 in DNA: TGTGCCAGCAGCTTACCGGGACAGGGACGGACTGAAGCTTTCTTT. Using reference TRBV11-2 and TRBJ1-1 for the parts outside the CDR3, the full variable domain is EAGVAQSPRYKIIEKRQSVAFWCNPISGHATLYWYQQILGQGPKLLIQFQNNGVVDDSQLPKDRFSAERLKGVDSTLKIQPAKLEDSAVYLCASSLPGQGRTEAFFGQGTRLTVV.

The table lists this clonotype with many counts. The gene calls are TRBV7-2 and TRBJ2-7, with D maybe TRBD1 (7 bases). The V end lost 5 bases, the J end lost 7 bases, and 21 bases lay between the germline ends. Per the germline V gene, CDR1 is SGHTA and CDR2 is FQGNSA. The CDR3 sequence is 15 residues long. The CDR3 DNA is TGTGCCAGCAGCCCCTCAGGGGGAGGCCCGAGGGAGCAGTACTTC. This encodes CASSPSGGGPREQYF. The variable domain in full, completed from reference TRBV7-2 and TRBJ2-7, reads GAGVSQSPSNKVTEKGKDVELRCDPISGHTALYWYRQSLGQGLEFLIYFQGNSAPDKSGLPSDRFSAERTGGSVSTLTIQRTQQEDSAVYLCASSPSGGGPREQYFGPGTRLTVT.